This T cell receptor beta chain is drawn from a study of T cell repertoires in cytomegalovirus infection (dated by TCRdb to between 2018 and 2021). Broadly, across the study: The peptide stimulations were aimed at well-studied HLA-B-restricted epitopes as well as recently identified HLA-C-restricted CMV epitopes, whose presentation resists viral immunomodulation. Donor HLA type was relevant to the analysis, as public TCR beta signatures indicated carriage of CMV infection together with the matching HLA type.

The paper as a whole reports these results and caveats: The ex vivo response was dominated by HLA-C-restricted CMV-specific TCR beta clonotypes, which also provided the single most frequent clonotype in two of eight donors. Carriers of CMV infection plus the relevant HLA type were discriminated by the cumulative frequency of public TCR beta family members in the study cohort and in an independent approximately 360-donor cohort.

These reads were obtained on an Illumina HiSeq 1500. TCRdb reprocessing: public reads trimmed at Q25 with fastp, clones called with MiXCR, in-frame beta chains kept. Every CDR3 protein is listed once, alongside the most common genes and DNA of its rows. The sample has around 770,000 distinct CDR3 sequences on record, 29% of them singletons. Around 14% of the sample comes from the top ten. Remarks on this clonotype: No antigen is known for it. The sample holds no much larger clone one base away, and base qualities are not on file.

From V the trimming removes 7 bases and from J it removes 3 bases, while the gene matches leave 12 bases of the junction unaccounted for. The CDR3 spans 17 residues, from the cysteine through the phenylalanine. Left in the record is the CDR3 DNA by itself, 51 bases read in frame from the first base. From the germline V gene, CDR1 is MNHNS and CDR2 is SASEGT. The sample's treatment or condition label, decoded: in vitro stimulation with specific CMV peptide epitopes to enrich CMV-specific T cells. Recombination connected TRBV6-1 to TRBJ2-1, with 10 bases matching TRBD2. This receptor was identified in a human donor in good health (CMV status not recorded). Some clones in this sample may be carry-over from other donors' samples. The sample here was cultured CD8+ T cells from PBMCs, taken from culture after CMV antigen stimulation. The bases read TGTGCCAGCATCCCATACCGGACTAGCGGCTACTACAATGAGCAGTTCTTC. It codes for CASIPYRTSGYYNEQFF.